Detailed here is one TCR beta chain. Its antigen target is currently unknown. There are no base qualities to consult, and no much larger clone falls within one base. Library preparation employed 5' RACE. TCRdb names Illumina HiSeq 2500 as the instrument used. A second PCR of roughly 7 to 11 cycles was run with a J-beta primer mix and a sample-barcoded 5' primer. A template-switch 5' adaptor carrying 12 random nucleotides introduced a unique molecular identifier onto each TCR beta cDNA molecule. Each sample yielded at least 2.5 million CDR3-containing paired-end reads. First-strand cDNA synthesis was performed from all RNA using the Mint cDNA synthesis kit, with priming by a TRBC-specific oligonucleotide. After uracil-DNA glycosylase treatment, a first 18-cycle PCR used universal primers M1SS and BC2_uni_R on all cDNA. The source study handled its data this way. Normalization of each sample was performed by random selection of 1 million high-quality reads, each carrying a distinct molecular identifier. Reads sharing molecular identifiers were discarded rather than binned into consensus sequences. MiTCR, run with a Q25 quality threshold and the strictest error-elimination algorithm, handled CDR3 identification, clonotype clustering and error correction. A nonparametric unseen species model using Euler transformation provided a lower-bound estimate of total TCR beta diversity. TCRdb passed the public sequencing reads through fastp at Q25 and MiXCR, retaining productive beta sequences. CDR3 protein duplicates are merged, each entry listing the most common genes and DNA. In this record, the V and J calls reflect TCRdb's handling and not the investigators' own analysis. This sample gives around 520,000 distinct CDR3 sequences in total; roughly a quarter of them show up just once. The ten largest clonotypes hold roughly 3.5% of the sample.

CDR1 and CDR2, per the germline V gene, are ENHRY and SYGVKD. Between the V and J ends, shortened by 4 bases and 12 bases respectively, the junction contains 13 bases. Its CDR3 holds 12 amino acids, cysteine through phenylalanine. Just CDR3 DNA is preserved here, 36 bases in frame from base 1. This sample was included in a study of blood T cells in healthy people across ages (dated by TCRdb to the mid-2010s). For context, the study as a whole: In model experiments, template switching captured about one uniquely barcoded TCR beta cDNA molecule for every two T cells. The study measured age-related changes in TCR beta repertoire diversity using deep sequencing normalized with unique cDNA molecular identifiers. Four age groups were formed from the donors: young (average approximately 15 years), middle-aged (around 37), aged (roughly 59) and long-lived (roughly 81). Two additional independent replicas of 1 million unique cDNA reads from the same blood draw were analyzed for two donors (one aged 18 to 30 and one aged 80 or older).

The roughly 39 donors, aged roughly 6 to 95 years, were systemically healthy Caucasian individuals from Russia. Each donor gave 8 to 10 milliliters of peripheral blood, collected into EDTA-treated Vacutainer tubes. Ficoll-Paque density-gradient centrifugation was used to isolate PBMCs, with at least 7 million per sample. Trizol reagent was used to extract total RNA from PBMCs, with at least 5.5 micrograms per sample. For every donor, an aliquot of PBMCs went through flow cytometry to measure the percentages of naive CD45RAhigh/CD27high T cells. Results and caveats for the whole study, not just this receptor: Because profiling used bulk unsorted PBMCs, naive and antigen-experienced compartments could not be compared conclusively. There was a strong correlation between observed TCR beta diversity and the percentage of naive T cells measured by flow cytometry. The CMV infection status of donors was not known, potentially confounding age-related changes in expanded clonotypes. Observed TCR beta diversity per million T cells fell roughly linearly with age, and a significant reduction was already apparent by age around 40. Estimates of total diversity based on one million sequenced T cells were regarded as lower bounds and as underestimates. Compared with the aged group, the long-lived group had more naive CD4+ T cells, fewer expanded clones and increased TCR diversity, a pattern suggesting age selection.

These same records also appear under a second study, on T cells of mothers and their children. As the second study states: Nine systemically healthy Caucasian individuals served as donors, namely three mothers together with their six children. cDNA synthesis used all of the extracted RNA, with 1.5 ug of RNA in each 15 ul reaction. In the second PCR, the M1S primer introduced both the sample barcodes and 2-4 random nucleotides. More than 9 million TCR beta CDR3 reads were obtained from each mother, and roughly 3.1 million reads were obtained from each child. In both related and unrelated pairs, thymic selection shapes the output of TCR recombination in a similar way, with inherited differences having only a minor effect. Normalized repertoire overlap was always slightly but never significantly higher in related than unrelated mother-child pairs. No persistent microchimeric T cell clones were detected, at a sensitivity of 90 to 100 clones per million clonotypes. Deep NGS was used in the study to compare the TCR beta repertoires of mothers and children and to look for features that separate related mother-child pairs from unrelated individuals. On average, the children were around 11 +/- 4 years old, while the mothers were approximately 41 +/- 4 years old. After adapters were ligated using NEBNext reagents, the libraries underwent 100+100 nt paired-end sequencing on an Illumina HiSeq 2000. To prevent cross-contamination, the mother and child libraries were prepared a month apart and were sequenced in separate runs. For each donor, between about 500,000 and 2,100,000 distinct TCR beta clonotypes were identified. Naive TCR beta clonotypes were estimated from low-frequency clonotypes matched to each donor's FACS-determined naive share, without sorting.

Sequencing was carried out using blood. The rearrangement combines TRBV10-3 with TRBJ2-1, with a tentative D gene TRBD2 over 5 matching bases. The receptor was derived from a boy aged 2 to 10 in good health. CDR3 region: CAISVAGMGQFF. The DNA sequence reads TGTGCCATCAGTGTCGCGGGTATGGGGCAGTTCTTC.